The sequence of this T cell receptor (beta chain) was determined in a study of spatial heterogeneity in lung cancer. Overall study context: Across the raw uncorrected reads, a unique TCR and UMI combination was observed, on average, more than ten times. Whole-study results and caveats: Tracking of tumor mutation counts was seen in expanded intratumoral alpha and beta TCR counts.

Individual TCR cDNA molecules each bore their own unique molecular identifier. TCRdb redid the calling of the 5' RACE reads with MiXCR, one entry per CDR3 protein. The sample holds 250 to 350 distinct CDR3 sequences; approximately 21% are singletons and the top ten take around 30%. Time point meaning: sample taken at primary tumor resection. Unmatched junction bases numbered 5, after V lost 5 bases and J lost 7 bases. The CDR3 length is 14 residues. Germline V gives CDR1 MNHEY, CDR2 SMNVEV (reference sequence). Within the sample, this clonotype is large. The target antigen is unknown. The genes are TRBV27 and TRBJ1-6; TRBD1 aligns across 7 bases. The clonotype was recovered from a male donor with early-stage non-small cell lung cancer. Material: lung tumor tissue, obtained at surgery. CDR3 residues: CASSPGQSNSPLHF. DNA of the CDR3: TGTGCCAGCAGTCCGGGACAGTCAAATTCACCCCTCCACTTT.